Below, one T cell receptor beta chain is given with its context. The antigen it recognizes is unknown. A much larger clone sits a single nucleotide away, making a read error possible. This entry comes from a study of T cells in Graves' hyperthyroidism and ophthalmopathy (dated by TCRdb to between 2019 and 2020). Broadly, across the study: Peripheral blood was sampled at the time of initial diagnosis, prior to any treatment. To identify TCR V-J signatures that set the groups apart, the researchers used a discovery cohort of about a hundred patients, made up of 43 with Graves' ophthalmopathy and about 55 with stable Graves' hyperthyroidism. For training and testing, the roughly 93 patients in the discovery cohort were randomly divided in a 7:3 ratio. Thyroid tissue and blood T-cell repertoires from about six Graves' hyperthyroidism patients were also compared in the study. TCR Vbeta CDR3 sequencing of approximately 140 peripheral blood samples (over 40 ophthalmopathy, 70 to 85 hyperthyroidism and around 17 progressor patients) is reported in the paper. After sampling, hyperthyroidism patients received methimazole starting at 30 mg daily, and ophthalmopathy patients received high-dose intravenous methylprednisolone. An independent validation cohort of around 19 hyperthyroidism patients and approximately 17 patients who later progressed to ophthalmopathy tested prospective prediction of ophthalmopathy.

Overall study results and their limits: Most expanded thyroid clonotypes (frequency above 0.001) were also detected in blood, suggesting blood repertoires may reflect thyroid immune responses. During validation, the model predicted progression to ophthalmopathy a median of approximately 6 months ahead of onset, with almost 71% sensitivity and 72.22% specificity. A 13 V-J signature model separated ophthalmopathy from stable hyperthyroidism, with around 88% sensitivity and 81.08% specificity in cross-validation and 80%/75% in testing. No statistical method was used to fix the sample size in advance, and group allocation was not hidden from the investigators.

Stable Graves' hyperthyroidism was defined as the absence of progression to ophthalmopathy over 18 months of follow-up. Hyperthyroidism patients were newly diagnosed, had a disease duration of under 2 months, and were aged 18 to 65 years. Exclusion was applied to patients with uncontrolled infections, other autoimmune diseases, pregnancy or lactation. Clinical symptoms, serum thyroxine and TRAb, thyroid ultrasound, and orbital computed tomography formed the basis for the diagnoses. Ficoll-Paque density gradient centrifugation was used to isolate PBMCs from 8 to 10 ml of fresh peripheral blood. Trizol reagent was used to extract total RNA, and RNA quality was then checked on an Agilent 2100 Bioanalyzer. TCR beta CDR3 regions were amplified from RNA transcripts. The first round of RT-PCR for the TCR CDR3 was performed with the HTBI primer set and the Qiagen OneStep RT-PCR kit. Libraries were constructed in a second round of multiplex PCR, after which size selection and purification were performed. Sequencing of the libraries was done on an Illumina HiSeq2000 using paired-end 100 bp reads. On the authors' methods: SOAPnuke was used to process the raw data, with reads discarded if the reads contained adapters or uncalled bases, had a mean Phred below 15, or lacked an exact constant-primer or identifier match. COPE v1.2.5 was used to merge the high-quality paired reads, and each unique nucleotide sequence was defined as a clonotype. MiTCR v1.1 was used to align clonotypes to the IMGT TRBV, TRBD and TRBJ reference segments. The analysis included only V-J combinations with a frequency above 0.0001, which together covered roughly 99% of the repertoires. The TCS score was defined as F50 (clonal expansion) divided by E x V (chaos), with BLOSUM62-based TCRdist calculated between CDR3 peptides within each V-J. Welch's t-statistics and random forest reduced around 520 V-J features to 13, which were used in a naive Bayes classifier (R e1071). Clones were called with MiXCR by TCRdb after fastp trimmed the public reads at Q25, and only in-frame beta chains were retained. Each CDR3 protein gets just one entry, which takes the most common genes and DNA from the rows behind it. The V and J calls were determined by TCRdb, not by the authors. In all, the sample holds approximately 590,000 distinct CDR3 sequences, and less than 20% of those were seen once. The top ten clones comprise around 7.8% of the sample.

From its cysteine to its phenylalanine, the CDR3 spans 15 amino acids. The DNA shown is the 45-base CDR3, in frame from base 1. Taken from the germline V gene (reference sequence), the CDR1 and CDR2 loops are MNHEY and SMNVEV. This TCR came from a woman aged 25 to 39 with Graves' hyperthyroidism. The sequence joins TRBV27 to TRBJ2-1, with 9 bases matching TRBD2. The sample was blood. The CDR3 protein: CASSFETSGGNERFF. The sequenced DNA is TGTGCCAGCAGTTTCGAGACTAGCGGAGGCAATGAGCGGTTCTTC.